Each of the 29 T cell receptor beta chains below was sequenced from the same sample in a study of blood T cell repertoires in COVID-19. Profiled with immunoSEQ multiplex PCR; TCRdb holds only in-frame clones, not every one. The table lists 200,000 or so clones, 80% to 90% of them singletons. The sample consisted of PBMCs or T cells enriched from blood (not recorded which). The source is a middle-aged woman with acute COVID-19.

V gene TRBV3-1 (or the pseudogene TRBV3-2) combines with J gene TRBJ2-7, with 9 bases fitting TRBD1. Germline loops: CDR1 LGHDT, CDR2 YNNKEL (reference sequence). Germline trimming cut 3 bases from V and 6 bases from J; bases unmatched to any gene: 3. The CDR3 is made up of 13 amino acids. The CDR3 nucleotides are TGTGCCAGCAGCCAGGGACAGGGCCGCGAGCAGTACTTC. Translated: CASSQGQGREQYF.

This clone was seen just once. This CDR3 is also generated by other DNA sequences in the sample. V gene TRBV28 combines with J gene TRBJ1-5; TRBD1 matches at 8 bases. There are 14 residues in the CDR3. The junction had 3 bases not matched to a gene; V was cut back by 4 bases and J by 4 bases. Germline V gene data show CDR1 as MDHEN and CDR2 as SYDVKM. The CDR3 loop is CASSSGQGNQPQHF. CDR3 bases: TGTGCCAGCAGTTCCGGACAGGGTAATCAGCCCCAGCATTTT.

The rearrangement links TRBV7-9 to TRBJ2-5; no reliable D call. The CDR3 runs to 14 residues. Germline V gene data show CDR1 as SEHNR and CDR2 as FQNEAQ (reference sequence). The V gene lost 0 bases and the J gene lost 3 bases, with 8 bases spanning the gap. The CDR3: CASSLAPDKETQYF. In DNA, the CDR3 is TGTGCCAGCAGCTTAGCTCCAGATAAAGAGACCCAGTACTTC.

This clone was observed a single time. The chain carries TRBV6-5 and TRBJ1-1; 8 bases align to TRBD1. CDR3 length: 15 amino acids. Germline trimming cut 6 bases from V and 4 bases from J; bases unmatched to any gene: 10. Germline lookup yields CDR1 MNHEY and CDR2 SVGAGI. CDR3 DNA: TGTGCCAGCAGAGCTCTGACAGGGGTGGGCACTGAAGCTTTCTTT. Translated, it gives CASRALTGVGTEAFF.

The chain has TRBV12-5 and TRBJ2-1; perhaps TRBD2 as D (6 bases). From germline, CDR1 is LGHNT and CDR2 FRNRAP. V was clipped by 1 base and J by 5 bases, with 15 bases between them. The CDR3 runs to 16 residues. The CDR3 is CASGLGYGSIHNEQFF. CDR3 DNA: TGTGCTAGTGGTTTGGGGTACGGGAGTATTCACAATGAGCAGTTCTTC.

The chain combines TRBV13 with TRBJ2-1; 8 bases line up with TRBD2. The germline CDR1 and CDR2 sequences are PRHDT and FYEKMQ (reference sequence). Trimming cost V 6 bases and J 2 bases; bases outside gene matches: 9. The CDR3 contains 16 residues. Here the CDR3 reads CASSSGRRGAYNEQFF. The CDR3 coding sequence is TGTGCCAGCAGTTCGGGAAGGCGGGGGGCCTACAATGAGCAGTTCTTC.

V is TRBV28 and J is TRBJ2-1; 11 positions match TRBD2. Germline trimming cut 8 bases from V and 6 bases from J; bases unmatched to any gene: 12. The CDR3 length is 16 residues. The germline V gene has CDR1 MDHEN and CDR2 SYDVKM. The CDR3 here is CASRKGSGRAGNEQFF. Written as DNA, the CDR3 is TGTGCCAGCCGGAAGGGTAGCGGGAGGGCGGGCAATGAGCAGTTCTTC.

V is TRBV9 and J is TRBJ2-2; 7 bases match TRBD2. V lost 5 bases to trimming and J lost 2 bases; unmatched junction nucleotides: 12. The CDR3 extends over 17 amino acids. Germline V CDR1 and CDR2: SGDLS, YYNGEE. The CDR3 loop is CASRGTTGSDNTGELFF. The CDR3 region has the DNA TGTGCCAGCAGGGGGACTACCGGGAGTGACAACACCGGGGAGCTGTTTTTT. Together with reference TRBV9 and TRBJ2-2, the CDR3 gives the full variable domain: DSGVTQTPKHLITATGQRVTLRCSPRSGDLSVYWYQQSLDQGLQFLIQYYNGEERAKGNILERFSAQQFPDLHSELNLSSLELGDSALYFCASRGTTGSDNTGELFFGEGSRLTVL.

The CDR3 loop reads CASSIGGRVSNEQYF. The CDR3 coding sequence is TGTGCCAGTAGTATAGGGGGCAGGGTATCCAACGAGCAGTACTTC. The chain carries TRBV19 and TRBJ2-7; tentatively, D is TRBD1 (5 bases). V was pared by 1 base and J by 5 bases, with 15 bases between. This CDR3 is 15 amino acids long. The germline V gene has CDR1 LNHDA and CDR2 SQIVND (reference sequence).

The count of this clone is one. This sequence joins TRBV7-8 and TRBJ1-5; no definite D call. CDR3 length equals 13 residues. The V gene's germline CDR1 is SGHVS and CDR2 FQNEAQ. V was trimmed by 3 bases and J by 5 bases, leaving 8 bases between them. CDR3 region: CASSFGSDQPQHF. DNA for the CDR3: TGTGCCAGCAGCTTCGGGTCAGATCAGCCCCAGCATTTT.

The J gene is TRBJ2-5, the V gene TRBV6-5; D gene ambiguous. With 5 bases removed from V and 4 bases from J, the gap between germline ends came to 11 bases. CDR1 is MNHEY and CDR2 is SVGAGI in the germline V gene. This CDR3 contains 13 residues. The CDR3 sequence: CASSPRFPETQYF. The CDR3 DNA is TGTGCCAGCAGTCCCCGGTTCCCAGAGACCCAGTACTTC.

The chain couples TRBV19 to TRBJ1-3; weak D call: TRBD1 (5 bases). The ends were cut back, 5 bases at V and 0 bases at J, with 14 bases in the middle. The CDR3 has 16 amino acids. Looked up from germline, CDR1 is LNHDA and CDR2 is SQIVND (reference sequence). The CDR3 DNA is TGTGCCAGTAGTGTGGACACCCTCCGCTCTGGAAACACCATATATTTT. Amino acid sequence: CASSVDTLRSGNTIYF. The full variable domain, with the rest looked up from reference TRBV19 and TRBJ1-3, is DGGITQSPKYLFRKEGQNVTLSCEQNLNHDAMYWYRQDPGQGLRLIYYSQIVNDFQKGDIAEGYSVSREKKESFPLTVTSAQKNPTAFYLCASSVDTLRSGNTIYFGEGSWLTVV.

The V call is TRBV6-2 or TRBV6-3, the J call TRBJ2-7; D perhaps matches TRBD1 (6 bases). V was cut by 6 bases and J by 2 bases, with 23 bases left in between. CDR1 and CDR2 (germline): MNHEY, SVGEGT. CDR3 length equals 17 residues. The CDR3 region has the DNA TGTGCCAGCAGCCGAGACGCCCGGACAGACCGCGCCTACGAGCAGTACTTC. Protein product: CASSRDARTDRAYEQYF.

A single count supports this clone. The chain uses TRBV9 and TRBJ2-1, with 9 bases fitting TRBD2. The CDR3 is made up of 15 amino acids. With V trimmed by 0 bases and J by 8 bases, 6 bases remained unmatched. The germline CDR1 and CDR2 sequences are SGDLS and YYNGEE. The chain's CDR3 is CASSVGNSGSYEQFF. Written as DNA, the CDR3 is TGTGCCAGCAGCGTAGGAAATAGCGGGAGTTATGAGCAGTTCTTC.

This clone was counted once. The chain uses TRBV9 and TRBJ2-1, with 8 bases matching TRBD1. The V gene end was trimmed by 0 bases and the J gene end by 9 bases; junction bases not matched to a gene: 8. The CDR3 runs 15 residues. Germline loops: CDR1 SGDLS, CDR2 YYNGEE. Written as DNA, the CDR3 is TGTGCCAGCAGCGTAGCGTCGGACAGGGCTGCTGAGCAGTTCTTC. Translating gives CASSVASDRAAEQFF.

The chain links TRBV10-3 to TRBJ1-2, with D maybe TRBD1 (5 bases). V dropped 8 bases and J dropped 0 bases, with 10 bases sitting between them. The CDR3 contains 13 residues. Germline loops: CDR1 ENHRY, CDR2 SYGVKD. The CDR3, as DNA: TGTGCCATCCACGGGGGGTCTAACTATGGCTACACCTTC. Translating it yields CAIHGGSNYGYTF.

The chain joins TRBV9 to TRBJ1-5, with D maybe TRBD1 (5 bases). CDR1 and CDR2 (germline): SGDLS, YYNGEE. Trimming shortened V by 3 bases and J by 1 base, and 8 bases separated the two germline ends. The CDR3 totals 14 residues. This chain's CDR3 is CASSATESNQPQHF. For the CDR3, the DNA is TGTGCCAGCAGCGCGACAGAAAGCAATCAGCCCCAGCATTTT.

The chain carries TRBV4-3 and TRBJ2-3; no definite D call. Germline CDR1 LGHNA, CDR2 YSLEER. Trimming took 1 base from V and 7 from J, leaving 18 bases between them. The CDR3 spans 16 residues. The CDR3 here is CASSQAATPMENTQYF. In DNA form, the CDR3 reads TGCGCCAGCAGCCAAGCCGCTACCCCAATGGAGAATACGCAGTATTTT.

CDR3 amino acids: CASRPTGPQETQYF. CDR3 nucleotide sequence: TGTGCCAGTAGACCGACAGGGCCCCAAGAGACCCAGTACTTC. V gene TRBV19 combines with J gene TRBJ2-5; 7 bases align to TRBD1. The CDR3 runs to 14 residues. Germline CDR1 is LNHDA and CDR2 is SQIVND (reference sequence). The junction had 5 bases not matched to a gene; V was cut back by 6 bases and J by 1 base.

This clone came up many times. This chain joins TRBV5-6 and TRBJ1-4; TRBD1 matches at 7 bases. Germline V gene lookup returns CDR1 SGHDT and CDR2 YYEEEE. The CDR3 is 15 residues long. With V trimmed by 1 base and J by 5 bases, 5 bases remained unmatched. As DNA, the CDR3 is TGTGCCAGCAGCTTGTTTGGGACAGACAATGAAAAACTGTTTTTT. Its protein product is CASSLFGTDNEKLFF.

This clone was seen a handful of times. The chain uses TRBV7-9 and TRBJ2-7, with a possible D match to TRBD2 (7 bases). The CDR3 extends over 15 amino acids. With 1 base removed from V and 7 bases from J, the gap between germline ends came to 17 bases. Looked up from germline, CDR1 is SEHNR and CDR2 is FQNEAQ (reference sequence). The CDR3 DNA reads TGTGCCAGCAGCTTAGGGCCCGGGGGGCCCAGGGAGCAGTACTTC. Translated: CASSLGPGGPREQYF.

The chain carries TRBV3-1 (or the pseudogene TRBV3-2) and TRBJ1-5; no clear D. The CDR3 extends over 15 amino acids. The germline V gene encodes CDR1 LGHDT and CDR2 YNNKEL (reference sequence). The ends were cut back, 1 base at V and 7 bases at J, with 14 bases in the middle. The DNA for the CDR3 is TGTGCCAGCAGCCAAGGGACCCACGCGGGACAGCCCCAGCATTTT. Translating gives CASSQGTHAGQPQHF.

V is TRBV7-8 and J is TRBJ1-5; the D is unclear. The CDR3 totals 13 residues. Germline CDR1 is SGHVS and CDR2 is FQNEAQ. V was pared by 5 bases and J by 4 bases, with 9 bases between. The CDR3 nucleotides read TGTGCCAGCAGCAACGGGGTTAATCAGCCCCAGCATTTT. Encoded protein: CASSNGVNQPQHF.

V is TRBV7-2 and J is TRBJ2-5, with 8 bases aligning to TRBD1. The CDR3 runs 14 residues. The V gene end was trimmed by 1 base and the J gene end by 4 bases; junction bases not matched to a gene: 2. The germline V gene encodes CDR1 SGHTA and CDR2 FQGNSA. CDR3: CASSLGTGPETQYF. CDR3 nucleotide sequence: TGTGCCAGCAGCTTAGGGACAGGGCCAGAGACCCAGTACTTC.

This chain connects TRBV19 to TRBJ1-5; D call uncertain. There are 14 residues in the CDR3. Deletions cut 4 bases from V and 2 bases from J, with 9 bases between. Per germline, CDR1 LNHDA and CDR2 SQIVND (reference sequence). CDR3 region: CASSTQFRNQPQHF. CDR3 in DNA: TGTGCCAGTAGTACTCAGTTCCGCAATCAGCCCCAGCATTTT.

This chain joins TRBV4-2 and TRBJ2-5, with D possibly being TRBD2 (5 bases). Germline values: CDR1 LGHNA, CDR2 YNFKEQ. The V gene lost 2 bases and the J gene lost 2 bases, with 12 bases spanning the gap. CDR3 length equals 15 residues. CDR3 protein: CASSQILDPQETQYF. The CDR3 bases are TGTGCCAGCAGCCAAATACTAGACCCGCAAGAGACCCAGTACTTC.

The gene calls are TRBV11-2 and TRBJ1-1; D ambiguous. The CDR3 runs 14 residues. Germline V gene lookup returns CDR1 SGHAT and CDR2 FQNNGV. V was pared by 1 base and J by 1 base, with 7 bases between. This CDR3 reads CASSLVLRNTEAFF. CDR3 coding DNA: TGTGCCAGCAGCTTAGTTCTGAGGAACACTGAAGCTTTCTTT.

This clone was observed a handful of times. The chain links TRBV27 to TRBJ2-7, with TRBD1 matching over 10 bases. V dropped 4 bases and J dropped 1; count of bases not matched to a gene: 7. The germline V gene has CDR1 MNHEY and CDR2 SMNVEV (reference sequence). This CDR3 spans 16 amino acids. As DNA, the CDR3 is TGTGCCAGCAGTTCACCGGGACAGGGGATTTCCTACGAGCAGTACTTC. It translates to CASSSPGQGISYEQYF.

The chain recombines TRBV24-1 with TRBJ2-1; D unclear. The CDR3 has 16 amino acids. The V end was cut by 2 bases, the J end by 0 bases, with 10 bases between. The V gene's germline CDR1 is KGHDR and CDR2 SFDVKD. CDR3 sequence (DNA): TGTGCCACCAGTGATTCTGACTTCCGCTCCTACAATGAGCAGTTCTTC. This sequence encodes CATSDSDFRSYNEQFF.